The source of this T cell receptor beta chain is a study of T cells in severe cutaneous drug reactions (dated by TCRdb to about 2019). At the level of the whole study: Recruitment took place between about 2010 and 2018, drawing patients from Taiwan, Thailand and a European registry network. To build the libraries, iRepertoire multiplex PCR was used, and the authors pointed to a comparison in which iRepertoire and 5' RACE methods, with or without UMI, captured abundant clonotypes similarly. The study paired bulk TCR sequencing with single-cell sequencing, quantitative PCR validation, functional assays and transgenic mouse experiments. Only patients with a probable or definite SJS/TEN or DRESS diagnosis by RegiSCAR criteria were enrolled. Patients in either the acute or the recovery stage provided biological samples, such as blister fluids/cells and PBMC. The Naranjo algorithm and the ALDEN drug causality algorithm were used to assign the culprit drug. Overall results and qualifications from the work: A strong increase in TRBV12-4 usage was observed in CBZ-SJS/TEN patients, with averages of 25% to 40% in blister cells and approximately 5% in PBMC. A public TCRbeta CDR3, present at a mean of approximately 13% in all seven CBZ-SJS/TEN blister samples, was undetectable or scarce in PBMC from tolerant controls and healthy donors. The authors stated that further study is still needed to find out whether the public TCR applies more generally to SJS/TEN caused by other drugs.

The donors whose samples were sequenced had carbamazepine-induced Stevens-Johnson syndrome or toxic epidermal necrolysis (CBZ-SJS/TEN). Patients with drug-induced severe cutaneous adverse reactions had T cell receptor repertoires profiled by next-generation sequencing to look for drug-specific clonotypes. The RNA source was either peripheral blood mononuclear cells or blister cells from skin lesions. There are 17 amino acids in the CDR3, from cysteine to phenylalanine inclusive. No DNA has been recorded. Per the germline V gene (reference sequence), DFQATT is the CDR1 and SNEGSKA is the CDR2. For both bulk and single-cell sequencing, libraries were prepared with the iRepertoire multiplex PCR system and TCR subtype-specific primers. Bulk TCR beta libraries were generated by multiplex PCR with primers targeting V, D and J gene regions. Roughly 95-550 ng of RNA per sample served as input for bulk TCR library preparation. Bulk TCR beta amplicons were sequenced on an Illumina MiSeq. On the study's bioinformatics: Sample misassignments and low-quality sequencing reads were filtered out during quality control steps. CDR3 was defined as the amino acids between the V-gene Y[YFLI]C motif and the J-segment [FW]GXGT motif. The IMGT database served as the reference for assigning TRBV and TRBJ genes and CDR3 clonotypes. TRBV expression in each sample was normalized to the mean expression of the same gene in PBMC from about 42 healthy donors. TCRdb reprocessed the sequencing reads and holds a single record per CDR3 protein sequence, with no DNA. Clone size and V and J calls follow TCRdb, not the original study. The sample table includes 9,000 to 13,000 distinct CDR3 sequences. The leading ten clones occupy about a fifth of the sample.

Comments on this clonotype: Which antigen it targets is not known.

Sample: cells from a skin blister. The sample's cell subset or site label, decoded: unsorted cells from skin lesion blisters. The receptor comes from a human donor with Stevens-Johnson syndrome, a severe cutaneous drug reaction. The V gene is TRBV20-1 and the J gene is TRBJ2-7; TCRdb's D gene call, TRBD2, goes unchecked for lack of DNA. The encoded CDR3 is CSAQSRGGTSGSYEQYF.